The 20 T cell receptor beta chains given below trace back to one sample, sequenced in a study of early T cells in non-severe SARS-CoV-2 infection. TCRdb fed the 5' RACE reads into MiXCR, producing one record per CDR3 protein. Here the sample spans about 61,000 distinct CDR3 sequences, 11% being singletons. Sequencing was carried out using whole blood. Source of these receptors: an adult who was a healthcare worker with PCR-confirmed SARS-CoV-2 infection or an uninfected control (not recorded which).

This clonotype came up many times. The chain combines TRBV20-1 with TRBJ1-1; 7 bases line up with TRBD1. V lost 0 bases, J lost 4 bases, and 5 bases stayed unmatched. The germline gives CDR1 DFQATT, CDR2 SNEGSKA (reference sequence). The CDR3 contains 14 residues. CDR3 sequence reads: CSAREEDRFTEAFF. The DNA for the CDR3 is TGCAGTGCTAGAGAGGAGGACAGGTTCACTGAAGCTTTCTTT.

The chain uses TRBV12-3 or TRBV12-4 and TRBJ1-1; perhaps TRBD1 as D (6 bases). The V gene lost 0 bases and the J gene lost 1 base, with 12 bases spanning the gap. The CDR3 is made up of 16 amino acids. The CDR3, as DNA: TGTGCCAGCAGTTTAGCCAGGGGATGGGGGAACACTGAAGCTTTCTTT. This sequence encodes CASSLARGWGNTEAFF.

Ten or more counts support this clonotype. V gene TRBV6-1 combines with J gene TRBJ1-1; 7 positions match TRBD1. The germline CDR1 and CDR2 sequences are MNHNS and SASEGT. V lost 7 bases, J lost 8 bases, and 10 bases stayed unmatched. This CDR3 contains 13 residues. In DNA form, the CDR3 reads TGTGCCAGCACCTTGAAGGAGGGGGCCGAAGCTTTCTTT. Amino acid sequence: CASTLKEGAEAFF.

In its sample, this clonotype was seen a few times. The chain links TRBV20-1 to TRBJ2-7, with D perhaps matching TRBD1 (6 bases). Germline V lookup: CDR1 DFQATT, CDR2 SNEGSKA (reference sequence). The CDR3 has 13 amino acids. The V gene lost 5 bases and the J gene lost 6 bases, with 17 bases spanning the gap. CDR3 nucleotide sequence: TGCAGTGCTCATAGAACAGGGCAAGGCGAGCAGTACTTC. This encodes CSAHRTGQGEQYF.

Points on this clonotype: Since a much larger clone is just one base distant, this may be a read error. This chain joins TRBV29-1 and TRBJ1-2; D is unclear. With 1 base removed from V and 2 bases from J, the gap between germline ends came to 11 bases. The germline V gene encodes CDR1 SQVTM and CDR2 ANQGSEA. The CDR3 length is 14 residues. The CDR3 is CSVEAHDGNYGYTF. The CDR3 coding sequence is TGCAGCGTTGAAGCCCATGACGGAAACTATGGCTACACCTTC.

This clonotype showed up many times. V usage is TRBV2 and J usage is TRBJ1-2; possible D gene TRBD1, 6 bases. Germline V gene data show CDR1 as SNHLY and CDR2 as FYNNEI. V lost 2 bases and J lost 4, with 14 bases in between. CDR3 length: 15 amino acids. The CDR3 loop reads CASSERGGFLYGYTF. CDR3 nucleotides: TGTGCCAGCAGTGAAAGAGGGGGGTTCCTCTATGGCTACACCTTC.

This clonotype has a count of ten or more. The chain employs TRBV7-9 and TRBJ1-4; 8 nucleotides align to TRBD1. CDR3 size: 13 residues. Germline V gene sequence: CDR1 SEHNR, CDR2 FQNEAQ (reference sequence). The V segment lost 5 bases and the J segment 7 bases; nucleotides outside the gene matches: 3. The CDR3 nucleotides read TGTGCCAGCAGCCAGGACAGGGTTGAAAAACTGTTTTTT. This codes for CASSQDRVEKLFF.

This clonotype was detected a few times. The chain carries TRBV5-8 and TRBJ2-3; unclear D gene. Trimming removed 0 bases at V and 0 bases at J, with 8 bases between. CDR1 and CDR2 from the germline V gene are SGHTS and YDEGEE. The CDR3 extends over 15 amino acids. The CDR3 protein is CASSLAQASTDTQYF. The CDR3 DNA is TGTGCCAGCAGCTTGGCCCAAGCTAGCACAGATACGCAGTATTTT.

This rearrangement joins TRBV20-1 to TRBJ1-1, with TRBD1 matching 9 bases. Germline CDR1 and CDR2: DFQATT and SNEGSKA (reference sequence). J was trimmed by 5 bases and V by 7 bases; bases with no gene match: 8. The CDR3 runs 13 residues. The CDR3 DNA is TGCAGTGTCCCGGGACAGGGAGATACTGAAGCTTTCTTT. The encoded protein is CSVPGQGDTEAFF.

This clonotype has only one observation. This chain connects TRBV29-1 to TRBJ2-1; D is unresolved. The V end lost 7 bases, the J end lost 0 bases, and 10 bases lay between the germline ends. The CDR3 covers 13 residues. Germline loops: CDR1 SQVTM, CDR2 ANQGSEA. The CDR3 here is CSDARSSYNEQFF. The CDR3 nucleotides are TGCAGCGACGCACGGAGCTCCTACAATGAGCAGTTCTTC.

This clonotype showed up just a few times. The chain is built from TRBV9 and TRBJ2-7, with a possible D match to TRBD2 (5 bases). Looked up from germline, CDR1 is SGDLS and CDR2 is YYNGEE. The CDR3 extends over 13 amino acids. V was clipped by 3 bases and J by 5 bases, with 12 bases between them. CDR3 residues: CASSAHTRDEQYF. CDR3 sequence (DNA): TGTGCCAGCAGCGCCCATACTAGGGACGAGCAGTACTTC. Looking up the rest from reference TRBV9 and TRBJ2-7 gives the full variable domain: DSGVTQTPKHLITATGQRVTLRCSPRSGDLSVYWYQQSLDQGLQFLIQYYNGEERAKGNILERFSAQQFPDLHSELNLSSLELGDSALYFCASSAHTRDEQYFGPGTRLTVT.

This clonotype has only a few counts. The chain carries TRBV5-4 and TRBJ2-1; 9 positions agree with TRBD2. In germline, CDR1 is SGHNT, CDR2 YYREEE (reference sequence). V was pared by 10 bases and J by 9 bases, with 11 bases of the junction left unmatched. This CDR3 spans 13 amino acids. CDR3 nucleotides: TGTGCCTGGCAAAGCGGGGGGTTTGGTGAGCAGTTCTTC. This codes for CAWQSGGFGEQFF.

This clonotype was detected many times. The rearrangement uses TRBV6-1 and TRBJ1-2; D remains unclear. The CDR3 is 11 residues long. The germline V gene encodes CDR1 MNHNS and CDR2 SASEGT. The ends were cut back, 1 base at V and 5 bases at J, with 2 bases in the middle. The CDR3 nucleotides are TGTGCCAGCAGTGAAGAATATGGCTACACCTTC. Its translation: CASSEEYGYTF.

This clonotype was seen repeatedly, ten times or more. The chain uses TRBV27 and TRBJ1-4, with 9 nucleotides matching TRBD1. Germline V lookup: CDR1 MNHEY, CDR2 SMNVEV (reference sequence). The J segment lost 2 bases and the V segment lost 10 bases, leaving 11 bases of the junction unmatched. The CDR3 has 16 residues. DNA of the CDR3: TGTGCCAAAGACAGGGGGAGGTCTGCCACTAATGAAAAACTGTTTTTT. The encoded protein is CAKDRGRSATNEKLFF.

This clonotype showed up just a few times. The V and J genes are TRBV6-5 and TRBJ1-1; D ambiguous. The CDR3 is 14 amino acids. The V end lost 0 bases, the J end lost 6 bases, and 11 bases lay between the germline ends. The germline gives CDR1 MNHEY, CDR2 SVGAGI. The CDR3 is CASSYSNGFPEAFF. CDR3 coding DNA: TGTGCCAGCAGTTACTCAAATGGGTTCCCTGAAGCTTTCTTT.

This clonotype was observed a handful of times. The V gene is TRBV7-9, the J gene TRBJ2-2; D ambiguous. Deletions cut 4 bases from V and 6 bases from J, with 12 bases between. The CDR3 consists of 14 residues. Germline V lookup: CDR1 SEHNR, CDR2 FQNEAQ (reference sequence). In DNA form, the CDR3 reads TGTGCCAGCAGCTCCCCGGAGTCCGCCGGGGAGCTGTTTTTT. Amino acid sequence: CASSSPESAGELFF.

This clonotype was detected ten times or more. The chain is built from TRBV2 and TRBJ2-4; D is uncertain. In germline, CDR1 is SNHLY, CDR2 FYNNEI. Trimming removed 6 bases at V and 0 bases at J, with 12 bases between. The CDR3 spans 15 residues. The CDR3 spells CASSAELTAKNIQYF. The CDR3 DNA reads as TGTGCCAGCAGCGCGGAGCTTACAGCCAAAAACATTCAGTACTTC.

This clonotype has a single count. This chain joins TRBV10-3 and TRBJ2-3; 7 bases agree with TRBD2. The CDR3 has 14 residues. Germline V gene data show CDR1 as ENHRY and CDR2 as SYGVKD. The ends lost 7 bases at V and 4 bases at J; junction bases unmatched: 8. CDR3 residues: CAIMSGGTADTQYF. Here the CDR3 DNA reads TGTGCCATCATGTCGGGGGGAACGGCAGATACGCAGTATTTT.

This clonotype appeared many times. V is TRBV7-9 and J is TRBJ2-5; TRBD1 agrees at 7 bases. The junction had 11 bases not matched to a gene; V was cut back by 5 bases and J by 5 bases. Germline CDR1 SEHNR, CDR2 FQNEAQ (reference sequence). There are 15 residues in the CDR3. CDR3 nucleotide sequence: TGTGCCAGCAGCGCTGCAACGGCACAGGGGGAGACCCAGTACTTC. Translation: CASSAATAQGETQYF.

This clonotype was picked up many times. This chain joins TRBV12-3 or TRBV12-4 and TRBJ2-1; no clear D. The V end was cut by 4 bases, the J end by 2 bases, with 9 bases between. The CDR3 contains 14 residues. In nucleotides, the CDR3 is TGTGCCAGCAGTTCGGTCAGCGCCTACAATGAGCAGTTCTTC. Its protein product is CASSSVSAYNEQFF.